Sequencing of this TCR beta chain was carried out in a study of blood T cell repertoires in COVID-19. Study summary: Samples of COVID-19 (acute and convalescent) were obtained from the United States, Italy and Spain. The cDNA or gDNA used as material had been derived from T cells, B-cell-depleted T cells, or PBMCs.

Study members were between about 18 and 95 years old and lived in some 22 US regions. Germline values: CDR1 SGHRS, CDR2 YFSETQ. V lost 3 bases to trimming and J lost 3 bases; unmatched junction nucleotides: 8. The CDR3 covers 15 residues. Original analysis: Amplifying reference gene primers gave estimates of nucleated cell counts. Profiled with immunoSEQ multiplex PCR; TCRdb holds only in-frame clones, not every one. V and J calls plus clone size are reproduced from that table; the DNA served to infer D and trimming. The sample carries under 500,000 clones, 87% recorded once. The chain employs TRBV5-1 and TRBJ1-1; 7 bases align to TRBD1. This TCR was sampled from a young woman with acute COVID-19. Sequencing was done on a sample of PBMCs or T cells enriched from blood (not recorded which). The CDR3 DNA sequence: TGCGCCAGCAGCTGGAGAGACAGGGTTTACACTGAAGCTTTCTTT. Translated, it gives CASSWRDRVYTEAFF.